This TCR beta chain derives from a study of identical twins. Findings of the study overall: Conclusions relied on cross-sectional statistical analysis, not following the same donors.

TCRdb itself ran the 5' RACE reads through MiXCR, one entry per CDR3 protein. The sample lists under 900,000 distinct CDR3 sequences, 15% to 20% seen once, with about 12% in the top ten. Of note for this clonotype: Antigen unknown.

This sample also belongs to another study, concerning T cells expressing NK-cell markers. That report adds: Roughly 1.0-7.0% of CD8+ T cells in several donors belonged to dominant NKG2C+ clonotypes.

The sequence derives from a woman aged 18-29 years in good health. Sequenced: PBMCs.

The CDR3 sequence is CAIGRGNTEAFF. The CDR3 nucleotides are TGTGCCATCGGAAGGGGGAACACTGAAGCTTTCTTT. The chain couples TRBV10-3 to TRBJ1-1; D might be TRBD1 (5 bases). CDR1 is ENHRY, CDR2 SYGVKD, per germline. There are 12 residues in the CDR3. Trimming took off 8 bases at V and 1 base at J, with 8 bases between the two ends.